This TCR beta chain was observed in a study of shared clonotypes between healthy human individuals. Study-level background: Per donor, three plates held CD4 naive cells, three held CD4 memory, two held CD8 naive and one held CD8 memory. Study findings and constraints: Non-shared clonotypes had lower generation probabilities than clonotypes shared by all four sorted-subset donors.

CDR3 length: 17 amino acids. Germline values: CDR1 SGHAT, CDR2 FQNNGV. With 2 bases clipped from V and 0 bases from J, the junction kept 8 bases outside the gene matches. This table comes from immunoSEQ multiplex PCR, and its TCRdb copy is limited to in-frame clones, with some not included. The data contain millions of clones, roughly 92% of them singletons. Adult donors, all healthy and HIV-negative, had no recent acute infections or vaccinations. A remark on this clone: The antigen is not known.

The chain joins TRBV11-2 to TRBJ2-3, with 7 bases fitting TRBD1. The sequenced sample consisted of naive CD4+ T cells sorted from blood. Subset: CD45RA+ positively selected. This TCR derives from a man aged 18 to 35 in good health. DNA for the CDR3: TGTGCCAGCAGCTTACGGGCAGGGGGTAGTAGCACAGATACGCAGTATTTT. Amino acids: CASSLRAGGSSTDTQYF. Combining the CDR3 with reference TRBV11-2 and TRBJ2-3 gives the whole variable domain EAGVAQSPRYKIIEKRQSVAFWCNPISGHATLYWYQQILGQGPKLLIQFQNNGVVDDSQLPKDRFSAERLKGVDSTLKIQPAKLEDSAVYLCASSLRAGGSSTDTQYFGPGTRLTVL.